This TCR beta chain appears in the sequencing data of a study of vaccination and CD4 T cells after COVID-19. The study, taken as a whole, reports: Early post-infection timepoints were missing, and relatively few convalescent patients were studied.

Time point described: late sampling 161 to 241 days after vaccination in a few convalescent patients. Regarding treatment: roughly 11-day PBMC culture with coronavirus spike peptide pools or control peptides (ViraFEST assay). T cells were expanded with peptide pools, and expanded clonotypes were identified by TCR sequencing. Positive PCR dates covered March to December 2020, before US Alpha, Beta and Delta variants. The Oncomine TCR Beta short-read assay was applied to DNA of cultured CD4+ T cells. TCRdb called the PCR reads again in MiXCR, with one record for every CDR3 protein. The sample holds about 17,000 distinct CDR3 sequences, more than 40% seen once. Details on this clonotype: Its antigen remains unknown.

This receptor was taken from a human donor who had recovered from COVID-19. Specimen: CD4+ T cells from blood, cultured in vitro, collected about 7 months after SARS-CoV-2 vaccination.

CDR3 amino acids: CASSPTGAVGEQYF. Here the CDR3 DNA reads TGTGCCAGCAGTCCGACAGGGGCGGTCGGCGAGCAGTACTTC. This chain connects TRBV7-3 to TRBJ2-7; 8 bases fit TRBD1. V was clipped by 6 bases and J by 6 bases; unmatched bases: 10. The V gene's germline CDR1 is SGHTA and CDR2 FQGTGA. The CDR3 contains 14 residues.